The 24 T cell receptor beta chains listed next were all sequenced from one sample in a study of B cell selection in AIRE deficiency. The method was immunoSEQ multiplex PCR; TCRdb's version includes in-frame clones alone and lacks a portion of them. Here the sample spans fewer than 25,000 clones, about 95% being singletons. The sorted conventional CD4 T cells were gated as CD4+CD127+. Sequencing used CD4+CD127+ conventional T cells sorted from PBMCs. The receptors were gathered from a human donor in good health.

The chain recombines TRBV5-4 with TRBJ2-5, with D hard to call. In germline, CDR1 is SGHNT, CDR2 YYREEE (reference sequence). Trimming removed 4 bases at V and 3 bases at J, with 13 bases between. This CDR3 spans 14 amino acids. This CDR3 is CASSLRTSEETQYF. For the CDR3, the DNA is TGTGCCAGCAGCCTGAGGACGTCCGAAGAGACCCAGTACTTC.

The V gene is TRBV6-5, the J gene TRBJ1-6; 8 bases are a match to TRBD1. V lost 5 bases, J lost 9 bases, and 6 bases stayed unmatched. The CDR3 has 14 residues. CDR1 is MNHEY, CDR2 SVGAGI, per germline. CDR3 nucleotide sequence: TGTGCCAGCAGTAAGGGACAGGCCTTTTCACCCCTCCACTTT. Translating gives CASSKGQAFSPLHF.

The CDR3 DNA follows: TGTGCCAGCAGCGACTCCGGGGGGAAAGGAGAGACCCAGTACTTC. Its translation: CASSDSGGKGETQYF. J is TRBJ2-5 and V is TRBV7-3; 7 bases fit TRBD2. From germline, CDR1 is SGHTA and CDR2 FQGTGA. Trimming at V came to 5 bases and at J to 4 bases, leaving 10 bases not matched to a gene. The CDR3 is 15 residues long. Full variable domain (outside the CDR3, taken from reference TRBV7-3 and TRBJ2-5): GAGVSQTPSNKVTEKGKYVELRCDPISGHTALYWYRQSLGQGPEFLIYFQGTGAADDSGLPNDRFFAVRPEGSVSTLKIQRTERGDSAVYLCASSDSGGKGETQYFGPGTRLLVL.

The rearrangement uses TRBV5-6 and TRBJ2-3, with D hard to call. The CDR3 runs to 13 residues. The V gene's germline CDR1 is SGHDT and CDR2 YYEEEE. V was trimmed by 0 bases and J by 2 bases, leaving 4 bases between them. The CDR3 DNA sequence: TGTGCCAGCAGCTTGGGGACCACAGATACGCAGTATTTT. Protein: CASSLGTTDTQYF.

The rearrangement uses TRBV6-1 and TRBJ2-5; TRBD2 is a possible D gene (5 bases). This CDR3 spans 13 amino acids. Trimming cost V 4 bases and J 5 bases, with 11 bases left between them. Germline CDR1 is MNHNS and CDR2 is SASEGT. CDR3 DNA: TGTGCCAGCAGTGTAGGAGGTAGGGAGACCCAGTACTTC. Translating it yields CASSVGGRETQYF.

The chain joins TRBV5-1 to TRBJ1-1, with a tentative D call TRBD1 (5 bases). The V end was cut by 0 bases, the J end by 1 base, with 10 bases between. This CDR3 is 15 amino acids long. From germline, CDR1 is SGHRS and CDR2 YFSETQ. CDR3 residues: CASSLAVTANTEAFF. The CDR3 DNA sequence: TGCGCCAGCAGCTTGGCCGTGACAGCGAACACTGAAGCTTTCTTT.

This sequence joins TRBV7-2 and TRBJ1-5; 7 positions agree with TRBD1. V was pared by 4 bases and J by 9 bases, with 12 bases of the junction left unmatched. The CDR3 is 15 amino acids. Germline CDR1 and CDR2: SGHTA and FQGNSA. In DNA form, the CDR3 reads TGTGCCAGCAGCTCGGAGAGACAGGGTGGGTGGCCCCAGCATTTT. It encodes CASSSERQGGWPQHF.

The chain employs TRBV28 and TRBJ2-1; D possibly uses TRBD1 or TRBD2 (5 bases each). This CDR3 is built from 15 residues. V lost 6 bases and J 8 bases, leaving 20 bases between the germline ends. Germline V gives CDR1 MDHEN, CDR2 SYDVKM. The CDR3 region is CASSAGAPPRDEQFF. CDR3 in DNA: TGTGCCAGCAGCGCCGGGGCCCCCCCGAGGGATGAGCAGTTCTTC. Full variable domain (missing parts from reference TRBV28 and TRBJ2-1): DVKVTQSSRYLVKRTGEKVFLECVQDMDHENMFWYRQDPGLGLRLIYFSYDVKMKEKGDIPEGYSVSREKKERFSLILESASTNQTSMYLCASSAGAPPRDEQFFGPGTRLTVL.

This sequence joins TRBV12-1 and TRBJ2-2; TRBD2, as called in the table, went unchecked against the DNA. TRBV12-1 is a recognized pseudogene. The CDR3 sequence is 15 residues long. For the CDR3, the DNA is TGTGCCAGCAGCGATAAGGACTGGGCCACCGGGGAGCTGTTTTTT. Encoded protein: CASSDKDWATGELFF.

V gene TRBV18 combines with J gene TRBJ2-1; the D gene could be TRBD1 or TRBD2 (5 bases each). The CDR3 is made up of 14 amino acids. V gave up 3 bases and J gave up 5 bases, with 11 bases separating them. The germline V gene encodes CDR1 KGHSH and CDR2 LQKENI. CDR3 DNA sequence: TGTGCCAGCTCACCGATTTTGGGGGACAATGAGCAGTTCTTC. It codes for CASSPILGDNEQFF.

This chain joins TRBV5-4 and TRBJ2-7; a weak D match, TRBD2 (6 bases). The length of the CDR3 is 15 residues. CDR1 and CDR2 from the germline V gene are SGHNT and YYREEE (reference sequence). Trimming took 2 bases from V and 6 from J, leaving 18 bases between them. The CDR3 loop is CASSLRDSLFSEQYF. The CDR3 DNA is TGTGCCAGCAGCTTACGGGACTCCCTATTCTCCGAGCAGTACTTC.

The chain employs TRBV11-2 and TRBJ2-7; a possible D gene is TRBD1 (6 bases). CDR3 length: 13 amino acids. Trimming took off 6 bases at V and 4 bases at J, with 13 bases between the two ends. CDR1 is SGHAT, CDR2 FQNNGV, per germline. In nucleotides, the CDR3 is TGTGCCAGCAGACTAACAGGGAAGTACGAGCAGTACTTC. This encodes CASRLTGKYEQYF. Full variable domain (rest looked up from reference TRBV11-2 and TRBJ2-7): EAGVAQSPRYKIIEKRQSVAFWCNPISGHATLYWYQQILGQGPKLLIQFQNNGVVDDSQLPKDRFSAERLKGVDSTLKIQPAKLEDSAVYLCASRLTGKYEQYFGPGTRLTVT.

The J gene is TRBJ1-2, the V gene TRBV29-1; 7 bases agree with TRBD1. Germline values: CDR1 SQVTM, CDR2 ANQGSEA. V lost 5 bases to trimming and J lost 4 bases; unmatched junction nucleotides: 7. There are 13 residues in the CDR3. DNA for the CDR3: TGCAGCGTTACAGGGGACTGGCGCTATGGCTACACCTTC. Translated, it gives CSVTGDWRYGYTF.

The chain joins TRBV27 to TRBJ2-7; perhaps TRBD1 as D (6 bases). The CDR3 extends over 17 amino acids. Per the germline V gene, CDR1 is MNHEY and CDR2 is SMNVEV (reference sequence). The V and J ends lost 5 bases and 6 bases respectively, with 26 bases between them. The CDR3 nucleotides read TGTGCCAGCAGTCCCCCCATTGACAGGTCCCGAGATGGCGAGCAGTACTTC. Protein: CASSPPIDRSRDGEQYF.

The chain joins TRBV11-3 to TRBJ2-5; the D is unclear. This CDR3 spans 15 amino acids. Trimming took off 1 base at V and 4 bases at J, with 13 bases between the two ends. Germline V gene sequence: CDR1 SGHNT, CDR2 YENEEA. The DNA for the CDR3 is TGTGCCAGCAGCTTAGCGAGTGGGAATGGAGAGACCCAGTACTTC. Amino acids: CASSLASGNGETQYF.

This rearrangement joins TRBV7-6 to TRBJ1-1, with 7 bases identical to TRBD1. J lost 1 base, V lost 6 bases, and 5 bases had no gene match. CDR1 and CDR2 (germline): SGHVS, FNYEAQ. CDR3 length: 14 residues. The CDR3 nucleotides read TGTGCCAGCAGTCAAGGGACAGCGAACACTGAAGCTTTCTTT. This translates into CASSQGTANTEAFF. Variable domain in full (rest from reference TRBV7-6 and TRBJ1-1): GAGVSQSPRYKVTKRGQDVALRCDPISGHVSLYWYRQALGQGPEFLTYFNYEAQQDKSGLPNDRFSAERPEGSISTLTIQRTEQRDSAMYRCASSQGTANTEAFFGQGTRLTVV.

This chain uses TRBV12-1 with TRBJ2-3; the D call in the table, TRBD2, was not verified against the DNA. TRBV12-1 is a known pseudogene. The CDR3 consists of 18 residues. The CDR3 bases are TGTGCCAGCAGCCCTACTGGTACTAGACTAGCGGGGGCAGATACGCAGTATTTT. Its translation is CASSPTGTRLAGADTQYF.

V usage is TRBV5-1 and J usage is TRBJ2-7; TRBD2 might be the D (5 bases). CDR1 and CDR2 (germline): SGHRS, YFSETQ. V was pared by 1 base and J by 4 bases, with 9 bases between. The CDR3 has 13 amino acids. This CDR3 is CASSLNGLYEQYF. CDR3 nucleotide sequence: TGCGCCAGCAGCTTGAACGGACTTTACGAGCAGTACTTC.

J is TRBJ1-1 and V is TRBV7-9, with D perhaps TRBD1 (6 bases). V lost 3 bases and J lost 3, with 8 bases in between. The CDR3 is made up of 13 amino acids. Germline V gene lookup returns CDR1 SEHNR and CDR2 FQNEAQ (reference sequence). The DNA of the CDR3 is TGTGCCAGCAGCTTCCGACAGGACACTGAAGCTTTCTTT. Protein product: CASSFRQDTEAFF.

This chain joins TRBV7-2 and TRBJ2-2; tentative D call: TRBD1 (5 bases). Per the germline V gene, CDR1 is SGHTA and CDR2 is FQGNSA. The length of the CDR3 is 14 residues. V lost 6 bases and J lost 5, with 13 bases in between. The CDR3 nucleotides are TGTGCCAGCAGTCCACAGGCTACGACCGGGGAGCTGTTTTTT. Protein: CASSPQATTGELFF. The full variable domain, in which reference TRBV7-2 and TRBJ2-2 provide the parts outside the CDR3, is GAGVSQSPSNKVTEKGKDVELRCDPISGHTALYWYRQSLGQGLEFLIYFQGNSAPDKSGLPSDRFSAERTGGSVSTLTIQRTQQEDSAVYLCASSPQATTGELFFGEGSRLTVL.

The chain links TRBV7-6 to TRBJ2-3, with a possible D match to TRBD1 (6 bases). Germline V gives CDR1 SGHVS, CDR2 FNYEAQ. The CDR3 runs to 16 residues. Trimming removed 2 bases at V and 3 bases at J, with 15 bases between. CDR3 sequence (DNA): TGTGCCAGCAGCTTACCACAGGGTTTTTCGACAGATACGCAGTATTTT. Its translation is CASSLPQGFSTDTQYF. The whole variable domain, filled in from reference TRBV7-6 and TRBJ2-3, reads GAGVSQSPRYKVTKRGQDVALRCDPISGHVSLYWYRQALGQGPEFLTYFNYEAQQDKSGLPNDRFSAERPEGSISTLTIQRTEQRDSAMYRCASSLPQGFSTDTQYFGPGTRLTVL.

The genes are TRBV18 and TRBJ1-1; tentative D call: TRBD1 (5 bases). The CDR3 consists of 14 residues. Germline CDR1 and CDR2: KGHSH and LQKENI. V shed 6 bases and J shed 5 bases, with 16 bases lying between them. The CDR3 nucleotides are TGTGCCAGCTCGGCTGACAGCGGTGGGACTGAAGCTTTCTTT. Translated, it gives CASSADSGGTEAFF.

The V call is TRBV30, the J call TRBJ2-1; 7 bases match TRBD1. The germline V gene has CDR1 GTSNPN and CDR2 SVGIG (reference sequence). This CDR3 comprises 16 residues. The trim removed 1 base at V and 8 bases at J, leaving 14 bases unmatched. CDR3 DNA: TGTGCCTGGAGTGGCCCACGGACAGGCCACCGGGATGAGCAGTTCTTC. It yields the protein CAWSGPRTGHRDEQFF.

CDR3 loop: CASSKEVGGEGTDTQYF. In DNA, the CDR3 is TGTGCCAGCAGCAAAGAGGTCGGGGGAGAAGGCACAGATACGCAGTATTTT. The chain couples TRBV21-1 to TRBJ2-3; the D call of TRBD2 is as the table states it, not checked on the DNA. TRBV21-1 is deemed a pseudogene. This CDR3 is built from 17 residues.